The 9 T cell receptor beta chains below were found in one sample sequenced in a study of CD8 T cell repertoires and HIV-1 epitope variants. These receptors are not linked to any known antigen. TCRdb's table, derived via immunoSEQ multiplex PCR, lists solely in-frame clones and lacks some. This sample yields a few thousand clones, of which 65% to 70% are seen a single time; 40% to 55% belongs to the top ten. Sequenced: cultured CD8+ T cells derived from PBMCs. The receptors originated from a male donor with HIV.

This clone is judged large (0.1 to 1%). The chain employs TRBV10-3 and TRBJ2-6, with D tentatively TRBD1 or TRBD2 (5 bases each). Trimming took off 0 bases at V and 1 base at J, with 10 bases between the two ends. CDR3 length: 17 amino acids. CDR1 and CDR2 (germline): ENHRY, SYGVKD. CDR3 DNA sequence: TGTGCCATCAGTGAGTCTCTGGGGGTATCTGGGGCCAACGTCCTGACTTTC. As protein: CAISESLGVSGANVLTF.

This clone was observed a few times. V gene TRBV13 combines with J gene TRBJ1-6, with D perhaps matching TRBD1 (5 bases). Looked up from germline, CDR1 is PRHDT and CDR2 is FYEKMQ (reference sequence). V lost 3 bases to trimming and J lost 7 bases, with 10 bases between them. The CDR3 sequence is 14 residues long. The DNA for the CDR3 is TGTGCCAGCAGCTTTGGAGGGGAGAATTCACCCCTCCACTTT. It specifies CASSFGGENSPLHF. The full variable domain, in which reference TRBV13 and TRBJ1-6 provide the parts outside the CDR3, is AAGVIQSPRHLIKEKRETATLKCYPIPRHDTVYWYQQGPGQDPQFLISFYEKMQSDKGSIPDRFSAQQFSDYHSELNMSSLELGDSALYFCASSFGGENSPLHFGNGTRLTVT.

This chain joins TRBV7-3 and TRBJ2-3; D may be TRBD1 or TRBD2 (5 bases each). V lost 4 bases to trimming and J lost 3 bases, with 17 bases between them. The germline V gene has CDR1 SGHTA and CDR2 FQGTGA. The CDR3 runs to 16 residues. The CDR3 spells CASSSGTNSGTDTQYF. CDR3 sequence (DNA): TGTGCCAGCAGCTCCGGGACCAACTCGGGGACAGATACGCAGTATTTT.

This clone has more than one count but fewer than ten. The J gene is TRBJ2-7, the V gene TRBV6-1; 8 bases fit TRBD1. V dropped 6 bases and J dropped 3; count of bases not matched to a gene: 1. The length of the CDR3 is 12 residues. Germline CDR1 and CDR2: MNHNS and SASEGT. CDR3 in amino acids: CASSGTGYEQYF. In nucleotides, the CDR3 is TGTGCCAGCAGCGGGACAGGCTACGAGCAGTACTTC.

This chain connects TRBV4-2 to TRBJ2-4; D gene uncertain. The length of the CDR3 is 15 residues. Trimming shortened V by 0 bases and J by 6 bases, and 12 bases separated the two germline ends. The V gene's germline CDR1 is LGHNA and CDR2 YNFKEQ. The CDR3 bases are TGTGCCAGCAGCCAAGAGTCGAATAGCCTAAACATTCAGTACTTC. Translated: CASSQESNSLNIQYF.

The CDR3 DNA follows: TGTGCCAGCAGTGCTAGCGGGGGCACAGATACGCAGTATTTT. It codes for CASSASGGTDTQYF. The chain recombines TRBV27 with TRBJ2-3; 9 positions agree with TRBD2. The J segment lost 1 base and the V segment lost 5 bases, leaving 1 base of the junction unmatched. The CDR3 is 14 amino acids. Germline V gene data show CDR1 as MNHEY and CDR2 as SMNVEV (reference sequence).

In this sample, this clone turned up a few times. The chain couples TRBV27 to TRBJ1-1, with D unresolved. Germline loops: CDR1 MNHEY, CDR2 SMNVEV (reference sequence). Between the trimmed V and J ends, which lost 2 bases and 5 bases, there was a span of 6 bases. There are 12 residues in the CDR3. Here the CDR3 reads CASSLPGTEAFF. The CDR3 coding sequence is TGTGCCAGCAGTTTACCCGGGACTGAAGCTTTCTTT.

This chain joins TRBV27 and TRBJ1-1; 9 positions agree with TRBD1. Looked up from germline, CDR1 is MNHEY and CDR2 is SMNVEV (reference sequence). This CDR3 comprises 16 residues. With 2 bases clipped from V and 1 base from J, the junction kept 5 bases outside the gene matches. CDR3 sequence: CASSLRQGVWNTEAFF. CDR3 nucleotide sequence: TGTGCCAGCAGTTTAAGACAGGGGGTATGGAACACTGAAGCTTTCTTT.

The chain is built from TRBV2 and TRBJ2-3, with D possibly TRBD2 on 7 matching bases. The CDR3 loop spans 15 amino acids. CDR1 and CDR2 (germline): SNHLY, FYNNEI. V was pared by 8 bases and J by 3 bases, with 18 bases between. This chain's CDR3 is CASRMGGGWTDTQYF. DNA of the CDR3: TGTGCCAGCCGAATGGGAGGGGGTTGGACAGATACGCAGTATTTT. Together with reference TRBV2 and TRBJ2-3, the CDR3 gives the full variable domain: EPEVTQTPSHQVTQMGQEVILRCVPISNHLYFYWYRQILGQKVEFLVSFYNNEISEKSEIFDDQFSVERPDGSNFTLKIRSTKLEDSAMYFCASRMGGGWTDTQYFGPGTRLTVL.